A single sample gave rise to the 21 T cell receptor beta chains below, sequenced in a study of cytomegalovirus exposure and HLA in healthy donors. This PCR relied on a set of 60 Vbeta primers and 13 Jbeta primers. The method was immunoSEQ multiplex PCR; TCRdb's version includes in-frame clones alone and lacks a portion of them. The sample has around 120,000 clones, around two thirds seen once. Sequencing was carried out using PBMCs. These receptors all stem from a middle-aged woman in good health and CMV-seropositive.

In its sample, this clone was seen a few times. This rearrangement joins TRBV29-1 to TRBJ1-1; D ambiguous. CDR1 is SQVTM, CDR2 ANQGSEA, per germline. This CDR3 region has 14 residues. V was clipped by 5 bases and J by 3 bases, with 16 bases between them. In DNA, the CDR3 is TGCAGCGTTCTTAACCCAGAACAAGACACTGAAGCTTTCTTT. Amino acid sequence: CSVLNPEQDTEAFF.

The gene calls are TRBV6-5 and TRBJ2-7, with 7 bases lining up with TRBD2. The V and J ends lost 6 bases and 1 base, in that order; junction bases with no gene match: 3. CDR1 and CDR2 from the germline V gene are MNHEY and SVGAGI. The CDR3 extends over 13 amino acids. CDR3: CASRGGGSYEQYF. The CDR3 nucleotides are TGTGCCAGCAGAGGCGGGGGATCCTACGAGCAGTACTTC.

The gene calls are TRBV6-5 and TRBJ1-1, with a weak D call TRBD1 (5 bases). Germline values: CDR1 MNHEY, CDR2 SVGAGI. CDR3 length equals 13 residues. V lost 5 bases to trimming and J lost 12 bases, with 19 bases between them. This CDR3 is CASSERLRDGTFF. The CDR3, as DNA: TGTGCCAGCAGTGAACGTCTCAGGGATGGAACTTTCTTT.

This clone was recorded once. This CDR3 is CASSGGDRGHAYEQYF. The CDR3, as DNA: TGCGCCAGCAGTGGGGGTGACAGGGGGCATGCCTACGAGCAGTACTTC. The chain couples TRBV10-1 to TRBJ2-7; 10 nucleotides line up with TRBD1. V was clipped by 4 bases and J by 2 bases; unmatched bases: 8. The length of the CDR3 is 16 residues. CDR1 is WNHNN, CDR2 SYGVQD, per germline (reference sequence).

The V call is TRBV29-1, the J call TRBJ1-2; 10 nucleotides align to TRBD1. Trimming removed 7 bases from V and 6 bases from J; junction bases left unmatched: 5. Germline CDR1 is SQVTM and CDR2 is ANQGSEA. The CDR3 is made up of 12 amino acids. The CDR3 DNA sequence: TGCAGCGCTACGGGGACAGGGGATGGCTACACCTTC. Translating gives CSATGTGDGYTF.

This clone was picked up one time. The gene calls are TRBV20-1 and TRBJ1-2; D gene unclear. V was cut by 1 base and J by 6 bases, with 6 bases left in between. Germline CDR1 reads DFQATT; CDR2 reads SNEGSKA (reference sequence). The CDR3 sequence is 11 residues long. CDR3 amino acids: CSARVGNGYTF. The CDR3, as DNA: TGCAGTGCTAGAGTCGGGAATGGCTACACCTTC.

The J gene is TRBJ1-1, the V gene TRBV9, with a possible D match to TRBD1 (5 bases). Trimming took 4 bases from V and 4 from J, leaving 8 bases between them. Germline lookup yields CDR1 SGDLS and CDR2 YYNGEE. The CDR3 has 12 amino acids. CDR3 amino acids: CASSRGGTEAFF. As DNA, the CDR3 is TGTGCCAGCAGCCGGGGGGGCACTGAAGCTTTCTTT.

The rearrangement uses TRBV5-6 and TRBJ1-5, with TRBD1 as a possible D gene (5 bases). Germline V gene data show CDR1 as SGHDT and CDR2 as YYEEEE. The CDR3 is 16 amino acids. Trimming removed 0 bases from V and 1 base from J, with 11 bases in between. The CDR3 reads CASSLAGWVSNQPQHF. Here the CDR3 DNA reads TGTGCCAGCAGCTTGGCAGGGTGGGTGAGCAATCAGCCCCAGCATTTT. The whole variable domain, remainder taken from reference TRBV5-6 and TRBJ1-5, is DAGVTQSPTHLIKTRGQQVTLRCSPKSGHDTVSWYQQALGQGPQFIFQYYEEEERQRGNFPDRFSGHQFPNYSSELNVNALLLGDSALYLCASSLAGWVSNQPQHFGDGTRLSIL.

Only one count was recorded for this clone. The chain links TRBV5-1 to TRBJ1-6; 9 bases align to TRBD1. CDR1 and CDR2 (germline): SGHRS, YFSETQ. V was pared by 2 bases and J by 7 bases, with 7 bases of the junction left unmatched. CDR3 length: 16 amino acids. The CDR3 nucleotides read TGCGCCAGCAGCTTCGGTTGGACAGGGGAAAATTCACCCCTCCACTTT. Its protein is CASSFGWTGENSPLHF.

This clone has a handful of counts. V is TRBV5-4 and J is TRBJ2-7, with 7 bases that match TRBD2. The CDR3 has 16 amino acids. The ends lost 4 bases at V and 2 bases at J; junction bases unmatched: 12. CDR1 is SGHNT, CDR2 YYREEE, per germline (reference sequence). CDR3 sequence reads: CASSPRGRVNTYEQYF. CDR3 nucleotide sequence: TGTGCCAGCAGCCCCCGGGGGAGGGTCAACACCTACGAGCAGTACTTC. The variable domain in full, with the rest retrieved from reference TRBV5-4 and TRBJ2-7, is ETGVTQSPTHLIKTRGQQVTLRCSSQSGHNTVSWYQQALGQGPQFIFQYYREEENGRGNFPPRFSGLQFPNYSSELNVNALELDDSALYLCASSPRGRVNTYEQYFGPGTRLTVT.

The chain is built from TRBV6-1 and TRBJ1-5, with a tentative D call TRBD1 (5 bases). The CDR3 consists of 14 residues. The V gene lost 4 bases and the J gene lost 7 bases, with 14 bases spanning the gap. Germline values: CDR1 MNHNS, CDR2 SASEGT. This chain's CDR3 is CASSGPARGQPQHF. In DNA form, the CDR3 reads TGTGCCAGCAGTGGACCCGCAAGGGGACAGCCCCAGCATTTT.

This clone has just a few counts. The V gene is TRBV6-5, the J gene TRBJ2-7, with 7 bases identical to TRBD2. V shed 6 bases, J shed 5 bases, and the junction held 10 bases outside the gene matches. Germline V gene lookup returns CDR1 MNHEY and CDR2 SVGAGI. This CDR3 is built from 14 residues. DNA of the CDR3: TGTGCCAGCAGCATAGTGGGAGGGCCCGACGAGCAGTACTTC. Residues: CASSIVGGPDEQYF.

On this clone itself: One junction end does not reproduce the germline sequence, and a read error may be involved. The chain carries TRBV4-2 and TRBJ1-2; no firm D call. The CDR3 is 14 residues long. The germline V gene has CDR1 LGHNA and CDR2 YNFKEQ. The chain's CDR3 is CASGQDRDNYGYTF. The DNA of the CDR3 is TGTGCCAGCGGCCAAGATCGCGATAACTATGGCTACACCTTC.

The chain combines TRBV6-6 with TRBJ2-3; D is unresolved. Germline-derived CDR1 and CDR2 are MNHNY and SVGAGI (reference sequence). There are 12 residues in the CDR3. Trimming pared 2 bases from V and 3 bases from J, leaving 3 bases between. CDR3 amino acids: CASSYLTDTQYF. The CDR3, as DNA: TGTGCCAGCAGTTACCTAACAGATACGCAGTATTTT.

This clone was seen only a few times. This sequence joins TRBV25-1 and TRBJ2-1; 10 positions agree with TRBD2. This CDR3 contains 15 residues. The ends lost 2 bases at V and 7 bases at J; junction bases unmatched: 5. CDR1 and CDR2 from the germline V gene are MGHDK and SYGVNS. CDR3 loop: CASSEPSGSSNEQFF. CDR3 DNA sequence: TGTGCCAGCAGTGAACCTAGCGGGAGTTCGAATGAGCAGTTCTTC.

This sequence joins TRBV14 and TRBJ2-7; tentatively, D is TRBD1 (6 bases). Germline lookup yields CDR1 SGHDN and CDR2 FVKESK. This CDR3 has 15 residues. Trimming stripped 0 bases from V and 2 bases from J, with 11 bases between. CDR3 sequence reads: CASSQDDRKTYEQYF. The CDR3 region has the DNA TGTGCCAGCAGCCAAGATGACAGGAAAACCTACGAGCAGTACTTC.

The chain recombines TRBV29-1 with TRBJ1-1; 9 nucleotides line up with TRBD1. V lost 6 bases, J lost 4 bases, and 9 bases stayed unmatched. CDR1 SQVTM and CDR2 ANQGSEA come from the germline V gene. The CDR3 is 14 residues long. The CDR3 sequence: CSVKTGTGITEAFF. CDR3 sequence (DNA): TGCAGCGTCAAAACCGGGACAGGGATCACTGAAGCTTTCTTT.

The V call is TRBV13, the J call TRBJ1-1, with no clear D. The germline V gene has CDR1 PRHDT and CDR2 FYEKMQ (reference sequence). Trimming pared 5 bases from V and 7 bases from J, leaving 14 bases between. The CDR3 length is 13 residues. DNA of the CDR3: TGTGCCAGCAGCGACGGGTTACAAGTTGAAGCTTTCTTT. This gives the protein CASSDGLQVEAFF.

The chain employs TRBV5-1 and TRBJ2-5; D remains unclear. CDR1 is SGHRS and CDR2 is YFSETQ in the germline V gene. The V gene lost 1 base and the J gene lost 5 bases, with 6 bases spanning the gap. CDR3 length: 12 residues. The CDR3 nucleotides read TGCGCCAGCAGCTTGCGTCAGGAGACCCAGTACTTC. Translating gives CASSLRQETQYF.

This sequence joins TRBV5-8 and TRBJ1-5, with 8 bases identical to TRBD1. Trimming removed 0 bases from V and 7 bases from J; junction bases left unmatched: 9. The CDR3 is 16 residues long. Germline V lookup: CDR1 SGHTS, CDR2 YDEGEE. CDR3 DNA sequence: TGTGCCAGCAGCTTGGCGGACAGGGTGAGGGGCCAGCCCCAGCATTTT. Protein: CASSLADRVRGQPQHF. Variable domain in full (rest from reference TRBV5-8 and TRBJ1-5): EAGVTQSPTHLIKTRGQQATLRCSPISGHTSVYWYQQALGLGLQFLLWYDEGEERNRGNFPPRFSGRQFPNYSSELNVNALELEDSALYLCASSLADRVRGQPQHFGDGTRLSIL.

The chain couples TRBV7-8 to TRBJ2-1; 7 nucleotides align to TRBD2. CDR3 size: 14 residues. The germline V gene has CDR1 SGHVS and CDR2 FQNEAQ. The trim removed 5 bases at V and 4 bases at J, leaving 5 bases unmatched. The CDR3 DNA sequence: TGTGCCAGCAGCGACCGGGACTATTACAATGAGCAGTTCTTC. It yields the protein CASSDRDYYNEQFF.